The entry below gives a single TCR beta chain sequence along with its context. It lacks a known antigen. No per-base quality is available; no much larger clone lies one base away. The library was prepared using 5' RACE. The run used an Illumina HiSeq 2500. A second PCR of about 7 to 12 cycles was run with a J-beta primer mix and a sample-barcoded 5' primer. A unique molecular identifier was introduced onto each TCR beta cDNA molecule by a template-switch 5' adaptor carrying 12 random nucleotides. Each sample yielded at least 3 million CDR3-containing paired-end reads. All of the RNA was converted into first-strand cDNA using the Mint cDNA synthesis kit, with a TRBC-specific oligonucleotide serving as the primer. Following uracil-DNA glycosylase treatment, a first 18-cycle PCR with universal primers M1SS and BC2_uni_R was performed on all cDNA. In the authors' own workflow: For normalization, 1 million high-quality reads, each with a distinct molecular identifier, were randomly selected from each sample. Instead of being binned into consensus sequences, reads that shared molecular identifiers were thrown out. MiTCR, set to a Q25 quality threshold and the strictest error-elimination algorithm, was used for CDR3 identification, clonotype clustering and error correction. A nonparametric unseen species model with Euler transformation was used to estimate a lower bound on total TCR beta diversity. The raw public reads went through TCRdb reprocessing: fastp at Q25, MiXCR clone calling, in-frame beta chains kept. Every entry covers one CDR3 protein and lists the most common genes and DNA from its rows. The V and J calls come from TCRdb's annotation, not from the publication. In this sample the table shows about 970,000 distinct CDR3 sequences, just over 50% of which occur a single time. The ten top clones hold about 22% of the sample.

CDR3 length: 14 amino acids, cysteine to phenylalanine. Only the CDR3 portion is preserved as DNA: 42 bases, with reading frame beginning at the first base. Cut back by 3 bases and 8 bases, the V and J ends lie 16 bases apart. From the germline V gene, CDR1 is KGHSH and CDR2 is LQKENI. The sample belongs to a study of blood T cells in healthy people across ages (dated by TCRdb to the mid-2010s). With respect to the entire study: In model experiments, roughly one uniquely barcoded TCR beta cDNA molecule per two T cells was captured by template switching. To track age-related changes in TCR beta repertoire diversity, the study relied on deep sequencing normalized with unique cDNA molecular identifiers. The donors were divided into four age groups: young (average approximately 16 years), middle-aged (around 37), aged (about 56) and long-lived (roughly 82). Donors of different ages were randomly distributed across sequencing lanes to avoid experimental bias. The study analyzed two additional independent replicas of 1 million unique cDNA reads from the same blood draw for two donors, one aged 18 to 29 and one aged 80 or older. The research as a whole found: A strong correlation was found between observed TCR beta diversity and the percentage of naive T cells measured by flow cytometry. Estimates of total diversity from one million sequenced T cells were regarded as lower bounds and underestimates. The long-lived group showed more naive CD4+ T cells, fewer expanded clones and increased TCR diversity than the aged group, suggesting age selection. Because profiling used bulk unsorted PBMCs, naive and antigen-experienced compartments could not be compared conclusively. The CMV infection status of donors was not known, potentially confounding age-related changes in expanded clonotypes. Observed TCR beta diversity per million T cells fell roughly linearly with age, and a significant reduction was already apparent by age approximately 40.

Donors were roughly 40 systemically healthy Caucasian individuals from Russia aged roughly 6 to 100 years. Ten milliliters of peripheral blood were drawn from each donor into EDTA-treated Vacutainer tubes. Ficoll-Paque density-gradient centrifugation was used to isolate PBMCs, with at least 7 million per sample. Trizol reagent was used to extract total RNA from PBMCs, with at least 5 micrograms per sample. For every donor, an aliquot of PBMCs went through flow cytometry to measure the percentages of naive CD45RAhigh/CD27high T cells. The specimen was blood. The TCR was taken from a woman between 55 and 75 years old in good health. Recombination joined TRBV18 with TRBJ1-2; a tentative D call is TRBD1 (6 bases match). In nucleotide form, the sequence is TGTGCCAGCTCACCGATACAGGGAACTCTAGGCTACACCTTC. Translated, this gives CASSPIQGTLGYTF.